The present TCR beta chain was sequenced within a study of CD8 T cells in ankylosing spondylitis. Study-level results: Reportedly, significant enrichment of disease-linked clones occurred in matched ankylosing spondylitis synovial fluid. Earlier reports found some motif variants in synovial fluid and blood in reactive arthritis. Among TCR beta sequences, a motif of eight highly homologous variants appeared characteristic of ankylosing spondylitis blood. The authors found the disease-linked clones to be CD8+ and relatively rare in peripheral blood.

Using quantitative 5'-RACE with molecular barcodes, the authors made TCR beta libraries. TCRdb re-called the 5' RACE reads through MiXCR, storing one row per CDR3 protein. The table records fewer than 750,000 distinct CDR3 sequences, around 19% of them present only once. As concerns this clonotype: No antigen is known for it.

Source material: blood, either unsorted or a sorted T cell fraction (not recorded which). The source of this sequence is a male donor with ankylosing spondylitis.

The CDR3 spells CASSQEAGVGPNSPLHF. The CDR3 DNA is TGCGCCAGCAGCCAAGAGGCAGGGGTTGGACCTAATTCACCCCTCCACTTT. The rearrangement links TRBV4-1 to TRBJ1-6; D is perhaps TRBD1 (6 bases). Germline V gene sequence: CDR1 MGHRA, CDR2 YSYEKL. Trimming stripped 0 bases from V and 6 bases from J, with 15 bases between. This CDR3 region has 17 residues.